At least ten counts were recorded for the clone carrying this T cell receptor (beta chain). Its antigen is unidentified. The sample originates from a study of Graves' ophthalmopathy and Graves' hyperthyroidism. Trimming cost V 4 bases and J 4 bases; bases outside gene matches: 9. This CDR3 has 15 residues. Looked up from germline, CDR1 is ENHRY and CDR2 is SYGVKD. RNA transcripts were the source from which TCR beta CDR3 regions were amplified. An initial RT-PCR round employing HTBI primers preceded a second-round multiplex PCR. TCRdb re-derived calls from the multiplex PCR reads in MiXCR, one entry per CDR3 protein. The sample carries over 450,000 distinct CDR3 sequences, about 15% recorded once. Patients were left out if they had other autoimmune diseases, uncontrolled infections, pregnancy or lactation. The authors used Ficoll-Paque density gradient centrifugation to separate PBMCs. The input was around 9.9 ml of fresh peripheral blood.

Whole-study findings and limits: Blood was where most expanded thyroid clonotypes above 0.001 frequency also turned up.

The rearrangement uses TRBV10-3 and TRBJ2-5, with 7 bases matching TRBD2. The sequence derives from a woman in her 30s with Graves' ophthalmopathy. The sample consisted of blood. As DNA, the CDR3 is TGTGCCATCAGTGCCCTCCTGGGGGGGTCAGAGACCCAGTACTTC. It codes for CAISALLGGSETQYF.